This TCR beta chain originates from a study of cytotoxic CD8 clonotypes in ibrutinib-treated CLL. Study information: The sample average was roughly 240,000 productive templates and roughly 94,000 productive rearrangements.

General observations from the study: The study found clonality rose at ibrutinib response, then fell toward baseline at progression. Clonality was higher at baseline than in age-matched healthy donors and tracked circulating CD8+ T-cell counts. There were few public clonotypes, and on treatment they contracted or stayed stable.

Worth noting for this clone: Its antigen is not identified.

After removal of 0 bases from V and 2 bases from J, the junction contained 6 bases not matched to a gene. The V gene's germline CDR1 is SGHNT and CDR2 YYREEE (reference sequence). CDR3 length: 16 amino acids. Assay used: immunoSEQ multiplex PCR; TCRdb lists only in-frame clones, some missing. The repertoire holds around 50,000 clones, roughly three fifths seen once, with 25% to 30% in the top ten. This chain links TRBV5-4 with TRBJ2-7, with 9 bases lining up with TRBD2. The sample was PBMCs, taken after 24 months of ibrutinib treatment. This clonotype was sampled from a human donor with chronic lymphocytic leukemia. The CDR3 is CASSLGSGGLPYEQYF. CDR3 DNA sequence: TGTGCCAGCAGCTTGGGTAGCGGGGGCCTTCCCTACGAGCAGTACTTC.